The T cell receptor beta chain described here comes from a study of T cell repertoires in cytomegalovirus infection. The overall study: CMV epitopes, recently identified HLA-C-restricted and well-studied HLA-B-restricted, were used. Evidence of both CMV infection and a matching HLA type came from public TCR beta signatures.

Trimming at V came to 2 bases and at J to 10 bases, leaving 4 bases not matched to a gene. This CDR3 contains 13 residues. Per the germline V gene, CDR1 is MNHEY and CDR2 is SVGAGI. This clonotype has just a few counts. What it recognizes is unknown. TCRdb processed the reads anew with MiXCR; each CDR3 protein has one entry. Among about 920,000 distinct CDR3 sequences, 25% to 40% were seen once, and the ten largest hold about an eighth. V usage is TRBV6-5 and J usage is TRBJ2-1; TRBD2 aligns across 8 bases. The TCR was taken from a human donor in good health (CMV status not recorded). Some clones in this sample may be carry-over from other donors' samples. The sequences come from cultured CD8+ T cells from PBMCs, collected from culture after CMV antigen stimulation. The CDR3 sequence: CASSYPRGEEQFF. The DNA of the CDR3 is TGTGCCAGCAGTTACCCGCGGGGGGAAGAGCAGTTCTTC.